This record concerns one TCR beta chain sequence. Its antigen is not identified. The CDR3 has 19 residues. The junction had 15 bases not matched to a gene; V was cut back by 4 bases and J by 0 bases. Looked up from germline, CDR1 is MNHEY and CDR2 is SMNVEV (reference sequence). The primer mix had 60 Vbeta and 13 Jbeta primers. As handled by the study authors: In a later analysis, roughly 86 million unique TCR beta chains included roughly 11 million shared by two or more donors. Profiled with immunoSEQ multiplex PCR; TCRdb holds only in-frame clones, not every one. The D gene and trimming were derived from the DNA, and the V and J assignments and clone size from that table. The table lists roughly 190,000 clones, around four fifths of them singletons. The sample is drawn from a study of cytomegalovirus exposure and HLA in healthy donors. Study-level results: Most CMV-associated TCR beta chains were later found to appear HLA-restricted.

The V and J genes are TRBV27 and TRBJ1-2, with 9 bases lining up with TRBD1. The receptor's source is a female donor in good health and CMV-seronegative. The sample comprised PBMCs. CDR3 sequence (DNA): TGTGCCAGCAGTTCAACCGTCCCGGGACAGGGAAAGTCTAACTATGGCTACACCTTC. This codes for CASSSTVPGQGKSNYGYTF.